The T cell receptor beta chain described here comes from a study of blood T cell repertoires in COVID-19. Study-wide context: Spain, Italy and the United States supplied samples that represented acute and convalescent COVID-19.

TCRdb's copy holds only in-frame clones and misses some; the assay was immunoSEQ multiplex PCR. The top ten hold 1% of the sample, which has more than 250,000 clones, around 87% seen once. The V and J ends lost 4 bases and 4 bases, in that order; junction bases with no gene match: 7. Germline CDR1 SGHRS, CDR2 YFSETQ. This CDR3 spans 14 amino acids. This chain joins TRBV5-1 and TRBJ2-7; 8 bases fit TRBD1. This receptor was obtained from a man aged 45-60 years with active or convalescent COVID-19. The sample taken for sequencing was peripheral blood. CDR3 in amino acids: CASSHGTGLYEQYF. The CDR3 nucleotides read TGCGCCAGCAGCCACGGGACAGGATTGTACGAGCAGTACTTC.